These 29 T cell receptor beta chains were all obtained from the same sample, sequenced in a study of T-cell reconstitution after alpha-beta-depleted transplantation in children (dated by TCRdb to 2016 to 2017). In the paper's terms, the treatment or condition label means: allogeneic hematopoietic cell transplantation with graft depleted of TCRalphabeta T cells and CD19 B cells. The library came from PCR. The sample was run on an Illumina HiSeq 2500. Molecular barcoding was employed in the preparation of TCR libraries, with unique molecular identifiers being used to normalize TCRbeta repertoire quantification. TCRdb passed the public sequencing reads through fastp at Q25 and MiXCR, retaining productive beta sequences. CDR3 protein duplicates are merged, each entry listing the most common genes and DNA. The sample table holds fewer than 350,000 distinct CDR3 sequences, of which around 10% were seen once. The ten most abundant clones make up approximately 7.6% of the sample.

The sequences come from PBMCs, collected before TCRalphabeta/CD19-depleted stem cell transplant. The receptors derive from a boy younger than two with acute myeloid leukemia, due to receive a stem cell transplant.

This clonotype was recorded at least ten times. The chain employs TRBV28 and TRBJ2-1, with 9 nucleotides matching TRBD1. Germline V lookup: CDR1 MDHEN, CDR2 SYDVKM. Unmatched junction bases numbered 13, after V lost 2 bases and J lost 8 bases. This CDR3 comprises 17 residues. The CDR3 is CASSLKLPGTGSDEQFF. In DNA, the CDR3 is TGTGCCAGCAGTTTAAAACTCCCCGGGACAGGGAGCGATGAGCAGTTCTTC.

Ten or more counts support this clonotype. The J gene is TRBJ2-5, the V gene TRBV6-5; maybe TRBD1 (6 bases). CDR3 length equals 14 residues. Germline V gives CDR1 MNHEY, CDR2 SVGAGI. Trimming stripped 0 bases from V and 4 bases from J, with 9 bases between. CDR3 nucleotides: TGTGCCAGCAGTTACTCACTACAGGGAGAGACCCAGTACTTC. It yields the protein CASSYSLQGETQYF.

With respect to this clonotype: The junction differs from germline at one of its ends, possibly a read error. The CDR3 DNA reads TGTGCCAGCACCTTAGGGGGGGGCGCGACCAAAAACATTCAGTACTTC. This codes for CASTLGGGATKNIQYF. This chain connects TRBV7-9 to TRBJ2-4, with a tentative D call TRBD2 (7 bases). The CDR3 runs 16 residues. CDR1 is SEHNR, CDR2 FQNEAQ, per germline (reference sequence).

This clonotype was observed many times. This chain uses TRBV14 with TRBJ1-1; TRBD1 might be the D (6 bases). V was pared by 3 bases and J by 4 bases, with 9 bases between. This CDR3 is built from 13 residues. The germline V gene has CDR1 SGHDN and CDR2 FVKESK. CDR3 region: CASSHRQVTEAFF. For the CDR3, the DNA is TGTGCCAGCAGCCATCGACAGGTCACTGAAGCTTTCTTT.

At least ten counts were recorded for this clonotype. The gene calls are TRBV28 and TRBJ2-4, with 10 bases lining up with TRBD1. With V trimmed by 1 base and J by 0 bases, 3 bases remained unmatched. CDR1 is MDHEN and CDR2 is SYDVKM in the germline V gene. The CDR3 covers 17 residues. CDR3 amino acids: CASSLLGTGVAKNIQYF. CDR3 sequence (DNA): TGTGCCAGCAGTTTATTGGGGACAGGGGTAGCCAAAAACATTCAGTACTTC.

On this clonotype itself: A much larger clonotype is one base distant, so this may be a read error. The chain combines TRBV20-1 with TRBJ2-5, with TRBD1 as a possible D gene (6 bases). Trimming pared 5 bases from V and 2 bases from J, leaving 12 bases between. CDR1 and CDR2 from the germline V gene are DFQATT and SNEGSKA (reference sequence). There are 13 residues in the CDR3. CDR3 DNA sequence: TGCAGTGCTCATAAAGACAGGCAAGAGACCCAGTACTTC. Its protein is CSAHKDRQETQYF.

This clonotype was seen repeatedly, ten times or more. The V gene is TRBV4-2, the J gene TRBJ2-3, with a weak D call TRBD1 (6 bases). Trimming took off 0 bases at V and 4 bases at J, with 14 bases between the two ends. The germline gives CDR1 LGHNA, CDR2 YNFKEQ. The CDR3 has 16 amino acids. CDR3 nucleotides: TGTGCCAGCAGCCAAGATGGGCAGGGGAACCCAGATACGCAGTATTTT. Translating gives CASSQDGQGNPDTQYF.

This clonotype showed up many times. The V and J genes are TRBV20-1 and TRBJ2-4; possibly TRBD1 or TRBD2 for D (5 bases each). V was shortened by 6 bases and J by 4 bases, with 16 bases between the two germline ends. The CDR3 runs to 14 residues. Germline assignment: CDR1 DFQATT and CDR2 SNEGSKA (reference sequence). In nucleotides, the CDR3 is TGCAGTGCCCCTAGGGACCTCCGGAAAAACATTCAGTACTTC. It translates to CSAPRDLRKNIQYF.

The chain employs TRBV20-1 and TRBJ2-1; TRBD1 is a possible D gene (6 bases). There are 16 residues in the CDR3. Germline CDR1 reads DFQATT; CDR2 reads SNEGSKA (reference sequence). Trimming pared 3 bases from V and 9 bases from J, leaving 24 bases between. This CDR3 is CSARPPDRPTYGEQFF. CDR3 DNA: TGCAGTGCTAGGCCCCCAGACAGGCCTACCTACGGTGAGCAGTTCTTC.

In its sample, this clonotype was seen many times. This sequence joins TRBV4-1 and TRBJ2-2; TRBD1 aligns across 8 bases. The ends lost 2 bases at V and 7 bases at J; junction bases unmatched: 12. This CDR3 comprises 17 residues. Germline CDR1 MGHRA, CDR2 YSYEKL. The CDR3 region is CASSQSPGQVLGGELFF. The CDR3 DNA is TGCGCCAGCAGCCAATCGCCGGGACAGGTCCTCGGCGGGGAGCTGTTTTTT.

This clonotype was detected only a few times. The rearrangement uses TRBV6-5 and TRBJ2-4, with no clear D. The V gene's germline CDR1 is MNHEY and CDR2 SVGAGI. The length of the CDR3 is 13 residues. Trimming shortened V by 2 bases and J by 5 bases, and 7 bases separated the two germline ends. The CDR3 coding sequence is TGTGCCAGCAGTTACGACCAGGAAAACATTCAGTACTTC. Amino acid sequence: CASSYDQENIQYF.

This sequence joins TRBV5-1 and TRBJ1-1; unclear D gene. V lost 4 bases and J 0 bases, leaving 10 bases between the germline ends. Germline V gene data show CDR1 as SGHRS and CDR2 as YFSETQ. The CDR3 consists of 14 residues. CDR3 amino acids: CASSIRGMNTEAFF. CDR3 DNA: TGCGCCAGCAGCATCCGGGGAATGAACACTGAAGCTTTCTTT.

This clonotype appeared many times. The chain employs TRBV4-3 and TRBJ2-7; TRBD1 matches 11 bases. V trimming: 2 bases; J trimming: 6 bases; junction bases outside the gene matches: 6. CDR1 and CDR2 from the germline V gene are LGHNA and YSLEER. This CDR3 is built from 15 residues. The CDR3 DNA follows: TGCGCCAGCAGCCAACTGACGGGGACAGGGGGCGAGCAGTACTTC. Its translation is CASSQLTGTGGEQYF.

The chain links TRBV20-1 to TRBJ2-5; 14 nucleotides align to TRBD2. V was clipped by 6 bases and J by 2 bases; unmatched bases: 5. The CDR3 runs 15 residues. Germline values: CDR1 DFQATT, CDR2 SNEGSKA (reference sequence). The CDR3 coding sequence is TGCAGTGCATATGGGACTAGCGGGGGACAAGAGACCCAGTACTTC. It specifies CSAYGTSGGQETQYF.

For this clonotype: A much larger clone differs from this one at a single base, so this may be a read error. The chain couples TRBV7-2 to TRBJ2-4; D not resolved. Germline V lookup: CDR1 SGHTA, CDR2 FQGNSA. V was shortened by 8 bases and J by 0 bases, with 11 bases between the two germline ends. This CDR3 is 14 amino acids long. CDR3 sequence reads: CASSFSVAKNIQYF. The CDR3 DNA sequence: TGTGCCAGCTCATTCAGTGTAGCCAAAAACATTCAGTACTTC.

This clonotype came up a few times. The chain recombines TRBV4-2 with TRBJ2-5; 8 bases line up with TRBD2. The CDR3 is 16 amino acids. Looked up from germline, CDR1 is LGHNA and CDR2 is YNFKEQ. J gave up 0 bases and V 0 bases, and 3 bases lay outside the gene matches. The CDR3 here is CASSQEAGGYQETQYF. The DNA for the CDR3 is TGTGCCAGCAGCCAAGAGGCGGGGGGTTACCAAGAGACCCAGTACTTC.

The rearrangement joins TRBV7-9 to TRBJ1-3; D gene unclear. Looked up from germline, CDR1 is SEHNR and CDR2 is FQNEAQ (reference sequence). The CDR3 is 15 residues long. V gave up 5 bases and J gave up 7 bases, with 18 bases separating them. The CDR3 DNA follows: TGTGCCAGCAGCGCCTCGGGGTTTAGGGCGAACACCATATATTTT. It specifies CASSASGFRANTIYF.

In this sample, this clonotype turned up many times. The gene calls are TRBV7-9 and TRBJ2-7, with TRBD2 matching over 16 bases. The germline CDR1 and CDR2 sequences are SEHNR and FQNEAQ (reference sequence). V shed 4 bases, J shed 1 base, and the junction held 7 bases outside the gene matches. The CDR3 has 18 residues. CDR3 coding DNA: TGTGCCAGCAGCTCCGGGACTAGCGGGAGGGATACTTCCTACGAGCAGTACTTC. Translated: CASSSGTSGRDTSYEQYF.

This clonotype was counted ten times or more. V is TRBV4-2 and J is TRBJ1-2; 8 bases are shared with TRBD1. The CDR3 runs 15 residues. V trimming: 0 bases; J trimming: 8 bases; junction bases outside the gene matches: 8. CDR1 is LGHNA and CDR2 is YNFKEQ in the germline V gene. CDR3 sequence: CASSQDPGTGSGYTF. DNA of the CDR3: TGTGCCAGCAGCCAAGATCCCGGGACAGGCAGCGGCTACACCTTC.

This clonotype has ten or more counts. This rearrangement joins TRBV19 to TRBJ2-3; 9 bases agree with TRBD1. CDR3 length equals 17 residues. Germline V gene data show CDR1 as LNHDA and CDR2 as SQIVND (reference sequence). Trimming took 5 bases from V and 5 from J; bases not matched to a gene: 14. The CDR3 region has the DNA TGTGCCAGTAGTCCAAGCCGGGACAGGGTAAAGAAAGATACGCAGTATTTT. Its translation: CASSPSRDRVKKDTQYF.

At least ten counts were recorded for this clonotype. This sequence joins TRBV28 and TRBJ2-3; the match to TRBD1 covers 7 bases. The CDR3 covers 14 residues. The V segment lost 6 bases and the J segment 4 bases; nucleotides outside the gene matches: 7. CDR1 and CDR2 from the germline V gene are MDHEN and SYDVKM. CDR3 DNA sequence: TGTGCCAGCAGGAAGACAGGGACCGCAGATACGCAGTATTTT. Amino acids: CASRKTGTADTQYF.

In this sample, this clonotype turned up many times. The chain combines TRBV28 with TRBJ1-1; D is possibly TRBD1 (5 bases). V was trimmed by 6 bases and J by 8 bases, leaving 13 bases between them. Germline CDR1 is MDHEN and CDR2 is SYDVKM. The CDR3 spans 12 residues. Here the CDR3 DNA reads TGTGCCAGCAGCGAATACAGGAACGAAGCTTTCTTT. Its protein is CASSEYRNEAFF.

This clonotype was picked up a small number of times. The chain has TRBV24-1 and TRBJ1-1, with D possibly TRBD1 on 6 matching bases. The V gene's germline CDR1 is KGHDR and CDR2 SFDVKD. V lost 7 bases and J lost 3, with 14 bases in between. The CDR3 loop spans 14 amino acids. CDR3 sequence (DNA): TGTGCCACCAGGGACAGTTCTCTTGACACTGAAGCTTTCTTT. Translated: CATRDSSLDTEAFF.

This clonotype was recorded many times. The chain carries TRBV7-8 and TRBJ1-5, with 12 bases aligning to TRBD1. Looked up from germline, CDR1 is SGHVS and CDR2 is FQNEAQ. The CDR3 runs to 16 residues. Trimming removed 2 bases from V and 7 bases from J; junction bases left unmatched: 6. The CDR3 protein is CASSLPGTGGWQPQHF. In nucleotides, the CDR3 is TGTGCCAGCAGCTTACCGGGGACAGGGGGCTGGCAGCCCCAGCATTTT.

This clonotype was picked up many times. CDR3 residues: CASSYRESNEQYF. Here the CDR3 DNA reads TGTGCCAGCAGTTACAGGGAGAGTAACGAGCAGTACTTC. The chain carries TRBV6-5 and TRBJ2-7; D is possibly TRBD2 (5 bases). V was pared by 2 bases and J by 5 bases, with 10 bases between. Germline assignment: CDR1 MNHEY and CDR2 SVGAGI. This CDR3 spans 13 amino acids.

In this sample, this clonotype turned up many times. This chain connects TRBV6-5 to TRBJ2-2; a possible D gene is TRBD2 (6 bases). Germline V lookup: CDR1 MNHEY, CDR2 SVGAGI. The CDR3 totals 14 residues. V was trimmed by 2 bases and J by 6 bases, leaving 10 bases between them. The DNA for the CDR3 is TGTGCCAGCAGTTACGAGGGAGGCCCCGGGGAGCTGTTTTTT. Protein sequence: CASSYEGGPGELFF.

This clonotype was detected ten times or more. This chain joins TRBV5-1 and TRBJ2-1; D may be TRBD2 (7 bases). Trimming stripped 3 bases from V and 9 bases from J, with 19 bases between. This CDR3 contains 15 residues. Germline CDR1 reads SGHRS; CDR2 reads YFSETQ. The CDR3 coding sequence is TGCGCCAGCAGCTCTAGCGGCTCAGAGGGGGGTGAGCAGTTCTTC. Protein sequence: CASSSSGSEGGEQFF.

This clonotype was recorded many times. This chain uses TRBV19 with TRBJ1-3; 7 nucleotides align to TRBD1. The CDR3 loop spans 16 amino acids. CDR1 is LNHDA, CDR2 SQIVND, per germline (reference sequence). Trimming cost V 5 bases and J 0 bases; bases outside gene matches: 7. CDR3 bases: TGTGCCAGTAGTGCCCACAGGGGCCGCTCTGGAAACACCATATATTTT. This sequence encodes CASSAHRGRSGNTIYF.

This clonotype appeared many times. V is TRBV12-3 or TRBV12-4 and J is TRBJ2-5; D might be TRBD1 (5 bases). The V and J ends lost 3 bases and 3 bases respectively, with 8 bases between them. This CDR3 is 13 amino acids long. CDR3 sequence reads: CASSFAREETQYF. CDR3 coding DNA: TGTGCCAGCAGTTTTGCCAGGGAAGAGACCCAGTACTTC.